This entry describes one TCR beta chain. Antigen specificity is unknown. Individually, cDNA molecules had unique molecular identifiers attached to them. TCRdb processed the 5' RACE reads anew with MiXCR; each CDR3 protein has one entry. Among about 120,000 distinct CDR3 sequences, over 9.5% were seen once, and the ten largest hold 3% to 4.5%. This sample is part of a study of early T cells in non-severe SARS-CoV-2 infection. Study at large: Sequenced bulk RNA came from whole blood that was unsorted, and chains were unpaired. Study-wide results and limits: Using VDJdb, the matching emphasized anti-spike CD8 responses while missing private and CD4 specificities.

CDR3 length equals 12 residues. The junction had 1 base not matched to a gene; V was cut back by 5 bases and J by 4 bases. CDR1 DFQATT and CDR2 SNEGSKA come from the germline V gene (reference sequence). This specimen was whole blood, taken at baseline. This chain connects TRBV20-1 to TRBJ2-1; 8 positions agree with TRBD1. This clonotype was sampled from an adult who was a healthcare worker with PCR-confirmed SARS-CoV-2 infection or an uninfected control (not recorded which). The CDR3 is CSARQGYNEQFF. In DNA form, the CDR3 reads TGCAGTGCTCGACAGGGGTACAATGAGCAGTTCTTC.